These 3 T cell receptor beta chains were sequenced from one sample in a study of a mutant IDH1 vaccine in newly diagnosed glioma (dated by TCRdb to the early 2020s). The library was made by the immunoSEQ multiplex PCR assay. TCRdb limited this immuneACCESS table to in-frame rearrangements with V and J called. A share of clones is missing; checked studies link under half to unresolved V genes, and the rest is unexplained. This sample has around 54,000 clones in its table, and about 86% of those were observed once. 1.6% of the sample is in the top ten clones. No antigen has been identified for these receptors. Sample time point, as interpreted from the label and publication: week 35, safety follow-up. Each vaccine dose, consisting of 300 ug of a 20-mer mutant IDH1 peptide in Montanide, was administered subcutaneously with topical imiquimod. Sequences were derived from PBMCs, sampled from a glioma patient whose treatment included an IDH1 peptide vaccine. Receptors were obtained from a man aged 40-49 years with glioma.

The gene calls are TRBV28 and TRBJ2-7; D unresolved. Trimming took 3 bases from V and 3 from J, leaving 9 bases between them. The V gene's germline CDR1 is MDHEN and CDR2 SYDVKM. CDR3 length equals 13 residues. This chain's CDR3 is CASSFPPVYEQYF. The CDR3 nucleotides are TGTGCCAGCAGTTTCCCCCCCGTCTACGAGCAGTACTTC.

The chain couples TRBV6-5 to TRBJ1-2, with TRBD1 identical over 7 bases. This CDR3 contains 15 residues. Germline V gene lookup returns CDR1 MNHEY and CDR2 SVGAGI. V was pared by 6 bases and J by 4 bases, with 11 bases of the junction left unmatched. In DNA, the CDR3 is TGTGCCAGCAGCCGTACGGGACAGAGTTCCTATGGCTACACCTTC. It yields the protein CASSRTGQSSYGYTF.

The J gene is TRBJ1-1, the V gene TRBV27; D ambiguous. Deletions cut 4 bases from V and 3 bases from J, with 15 bases between. CDR3 size: 15 residues. Germline V gene data show CDR1 as MNHEY and CDR2 as SMNVEV (reference sequence). CDR3 region: CASSSDTRMDTEAFF. CDR3 in DNA: TGTGCCAGCAGTTCTGATACCCGGATGGACACTGAAGCTTTCTTT.